Sequencing of this TCR beta chain was carried out in a study of CD8+ T cells in alopecia areata. At the level of the study: For the treated group, dosing was oral tofacitinib at 5 to 10 mg twice daily. The tofacitinib course ran for 6 to 18 months and was followed by 6 months off drug.

V dropped 3 bases and J dropped 6 bases, with 12 bases sitting between them. Germline loops: CDR1 MGHDK, CDR2 SYGVNS. This CDR3 region has 14 residues. Researchers took lesional scalp punch biopsies and peripheral blood from people who were alopecia areata patients. Cell sorting was applied to PBMCs, and CD4+ and CD8+ T cells were collected. Extraction of RNA preceded its reverse transcription into cDNA, which served as the sequencing template. Using immunoSEQ multiplex PCR, the repertoire was profiled, and TCRdb retains in-frame clones only, with some absent. The profile shows around 140,000 clones, roughly 44% of them singletons. This clone turned up a few times.

The source material was CD4+ T cells sorted from blood. This receptor was taken from a human donor with alopecia areata. The rearrangement joins TRBV25-1 to TRBJ1-5, with a weak D call TRBD1 (5 bases). CDR3 in amino acids: CASSEQGIGQPQHF. The CDR3 DNA is TGTGCCAGCAGTGAGCAGGGAATTGGTCAGCCCCAGCATTTT.